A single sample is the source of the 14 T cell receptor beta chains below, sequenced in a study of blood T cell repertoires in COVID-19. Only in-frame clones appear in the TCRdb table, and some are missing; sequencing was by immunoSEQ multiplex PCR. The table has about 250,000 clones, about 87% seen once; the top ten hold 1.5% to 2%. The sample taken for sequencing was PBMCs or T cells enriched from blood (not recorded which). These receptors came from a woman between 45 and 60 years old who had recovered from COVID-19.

The CDR3 nucleotides read TGTGCCAGCAGCCAAGAAGGAGGATACGAGCAGTACTTC. Residues: CASSQEGGYEQYF. The V and J genes are TRBV4-2 and TRBJ2-7, with a tentative D call TRBD2 (5 bases). The CDR3 runs 13 residues. Germline-derived CDR1 and CDR2 are LGHNA and YNFKEQ. Trimming took off 0 bases at V and 4 bases at J, with 7 bases between the two ends.

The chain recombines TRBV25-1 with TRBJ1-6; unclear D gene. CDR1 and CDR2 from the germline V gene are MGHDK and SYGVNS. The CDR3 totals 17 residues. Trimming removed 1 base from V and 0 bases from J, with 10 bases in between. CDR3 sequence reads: CASSESGLSSYNSPLHF. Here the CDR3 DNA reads TGTGCCAGCAGTGAATCAGGTCTAAGCTCCTATAATTCACCCCTCCACTTT.

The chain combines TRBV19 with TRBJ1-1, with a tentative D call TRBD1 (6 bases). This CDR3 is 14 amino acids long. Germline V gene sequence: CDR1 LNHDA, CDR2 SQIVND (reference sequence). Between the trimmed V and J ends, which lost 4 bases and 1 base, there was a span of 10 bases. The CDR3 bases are TGTGCCAGTAGTACGACAGGTCCGAACACTGAAGCTTTCTTT. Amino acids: CASSTTGPNTEAFF.

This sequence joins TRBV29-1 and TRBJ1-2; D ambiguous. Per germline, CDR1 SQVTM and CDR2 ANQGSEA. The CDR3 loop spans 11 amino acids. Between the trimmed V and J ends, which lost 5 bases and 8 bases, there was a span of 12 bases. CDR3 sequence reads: CSVRLGSGYTF. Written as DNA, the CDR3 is TGCAGCGTTCGTCTGGGGAGCGGCTACACCTTC.

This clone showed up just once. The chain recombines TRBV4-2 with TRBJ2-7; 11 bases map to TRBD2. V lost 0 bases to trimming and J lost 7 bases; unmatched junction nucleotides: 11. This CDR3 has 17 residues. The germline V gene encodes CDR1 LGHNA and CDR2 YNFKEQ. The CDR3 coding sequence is TGTGCCAGCAGCCAAGATAAAAATGGGAGACTAGCGGGGGAGCAGTACTTC. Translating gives CASSQDKNGRLAGEQYF.

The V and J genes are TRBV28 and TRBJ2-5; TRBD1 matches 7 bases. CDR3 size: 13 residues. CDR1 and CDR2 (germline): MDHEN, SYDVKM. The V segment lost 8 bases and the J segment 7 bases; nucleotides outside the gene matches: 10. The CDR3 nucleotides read TGTGCCAGCTTCCGACAGGGTCCGGGGACCCAGTACTTC. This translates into CASFRQGPGTQYF.

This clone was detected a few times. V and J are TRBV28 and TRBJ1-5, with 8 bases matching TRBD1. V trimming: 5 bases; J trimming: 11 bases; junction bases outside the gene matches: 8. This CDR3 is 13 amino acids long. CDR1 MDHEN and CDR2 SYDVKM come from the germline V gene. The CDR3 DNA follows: TGTGCCAGCAGTGGGGACAGGAGAAGGACCCAGCATTTT. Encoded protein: CASSGDRRRTQHF.

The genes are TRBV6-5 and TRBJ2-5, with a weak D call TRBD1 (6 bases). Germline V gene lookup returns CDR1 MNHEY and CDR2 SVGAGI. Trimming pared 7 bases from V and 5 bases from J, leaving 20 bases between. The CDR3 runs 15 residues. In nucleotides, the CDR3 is TGTGCCAGCACGGAAAACAGGGCCCGGCGGGAGACCCAGTACTTC. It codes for CASTENRARRETQYF.

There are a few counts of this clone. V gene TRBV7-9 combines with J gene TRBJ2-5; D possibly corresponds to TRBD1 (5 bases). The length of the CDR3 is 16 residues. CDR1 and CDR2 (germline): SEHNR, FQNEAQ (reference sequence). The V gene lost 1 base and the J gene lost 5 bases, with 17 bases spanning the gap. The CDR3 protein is CASSLVQGRARETQYF. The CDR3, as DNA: TGTGCCAGCAGCTTAGTGCAGGGCAGGGCAAGGGAGACCCAGTACTTC. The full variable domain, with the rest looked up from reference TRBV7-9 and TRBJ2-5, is DTGVSQNPRHKITKRGQNVTFRCDPISEHNRLYWYRQTLGQGPEFLTYFQNEAQLEKSRLLSDRFSAERPKGSFSTLEIQRTEQGDSAMYLCASSLVQGRARETQYFGPGTRLLVL.

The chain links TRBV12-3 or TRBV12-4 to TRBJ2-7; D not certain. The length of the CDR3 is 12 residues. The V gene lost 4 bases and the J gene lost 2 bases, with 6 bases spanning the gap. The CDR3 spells CASSSSAYEQYF. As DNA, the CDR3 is TGTGCCAGCAGTTCCAGCGCCTACGAGCAGTACTTC.

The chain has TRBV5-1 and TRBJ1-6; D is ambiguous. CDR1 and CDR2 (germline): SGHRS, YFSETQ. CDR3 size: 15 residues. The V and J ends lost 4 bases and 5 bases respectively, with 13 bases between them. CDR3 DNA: TGCGCCAGCAGCCGCGGGTTGGGGAATAATTCACCCCTCCACTTT. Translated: CASSRGLGNNSPLHF.

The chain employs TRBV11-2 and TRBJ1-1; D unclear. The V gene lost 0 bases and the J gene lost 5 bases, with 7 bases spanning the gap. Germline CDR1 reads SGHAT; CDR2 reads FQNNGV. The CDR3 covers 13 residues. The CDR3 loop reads CASSLDRETEAFF. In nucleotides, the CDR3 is TGTGCCAGCAGCTTAGATCGCGAGACTGAAGCTTTCTTT.

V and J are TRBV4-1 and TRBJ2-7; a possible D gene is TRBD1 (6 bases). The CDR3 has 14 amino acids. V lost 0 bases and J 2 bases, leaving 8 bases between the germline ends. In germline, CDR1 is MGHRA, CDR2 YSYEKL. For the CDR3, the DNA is TGCGCCAGCAGCCAAGATGGGACAACCTACGAGCAGTACTTC. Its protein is CASSQDGTTYEQYF.

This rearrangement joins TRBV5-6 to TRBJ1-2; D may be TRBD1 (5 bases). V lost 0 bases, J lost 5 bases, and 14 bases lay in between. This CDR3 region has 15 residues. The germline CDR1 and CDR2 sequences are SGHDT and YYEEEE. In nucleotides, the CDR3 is TGTGCCAGCAGCTTGGTAGGGTCTAGGGGTTATGGCTACACCTTC. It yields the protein CASSLVGSRGYGYTF.